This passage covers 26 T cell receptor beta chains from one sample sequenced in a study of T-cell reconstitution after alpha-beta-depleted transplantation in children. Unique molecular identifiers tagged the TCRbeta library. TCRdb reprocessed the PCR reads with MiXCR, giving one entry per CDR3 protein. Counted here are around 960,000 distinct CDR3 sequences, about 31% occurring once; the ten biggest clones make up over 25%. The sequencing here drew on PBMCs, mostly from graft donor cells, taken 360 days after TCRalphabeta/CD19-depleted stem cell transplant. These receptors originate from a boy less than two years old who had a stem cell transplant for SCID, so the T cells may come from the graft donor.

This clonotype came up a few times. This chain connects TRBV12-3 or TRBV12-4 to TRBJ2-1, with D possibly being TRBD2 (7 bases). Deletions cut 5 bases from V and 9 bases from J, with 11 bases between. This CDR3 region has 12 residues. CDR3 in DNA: TGTGCCAGCAGTCCCGGGGGGCCTGAGCAGTTCTTC. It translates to CASSPGGPEQFF.

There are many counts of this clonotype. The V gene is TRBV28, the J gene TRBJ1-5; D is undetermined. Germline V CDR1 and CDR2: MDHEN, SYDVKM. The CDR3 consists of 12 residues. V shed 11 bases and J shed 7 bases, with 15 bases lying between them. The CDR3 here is CALQGEGQPQHF. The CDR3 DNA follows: TGTGCCCTTCAAGGAGAAGGACAGCCCCAGCATTTT.

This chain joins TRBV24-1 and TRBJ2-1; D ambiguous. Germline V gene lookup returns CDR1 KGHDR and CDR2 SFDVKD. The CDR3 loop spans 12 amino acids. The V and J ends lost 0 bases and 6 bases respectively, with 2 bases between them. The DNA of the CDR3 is TGTGCCACCAGTGATTTGACCAATGAGCAGTTCTTC. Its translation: CATSDLTNEQFF.

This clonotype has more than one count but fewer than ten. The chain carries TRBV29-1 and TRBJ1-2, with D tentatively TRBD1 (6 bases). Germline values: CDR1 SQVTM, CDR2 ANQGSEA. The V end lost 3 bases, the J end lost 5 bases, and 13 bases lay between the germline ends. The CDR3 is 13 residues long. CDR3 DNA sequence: TGCAGCGTTGAGTCTGGGGGGCTTTATGGCTACACCTTC. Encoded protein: CSVESGGLYGYTF. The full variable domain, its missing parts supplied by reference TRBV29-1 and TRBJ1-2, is SAVISQKPSRDICQRGTSLTIQCQVDSQVTMMFWYRQQPGQSLTLIATANQGSEATYESGFVIDKFPISRPNLTFSTLTVSNMSPEDSSIYLCSVESGGLYGYTFGSGTRLTVV.

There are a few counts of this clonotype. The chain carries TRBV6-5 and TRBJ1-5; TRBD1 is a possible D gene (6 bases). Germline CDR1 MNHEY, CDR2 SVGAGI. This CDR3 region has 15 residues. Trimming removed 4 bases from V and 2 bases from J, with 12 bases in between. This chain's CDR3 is CASSSAGAGNQPQHF. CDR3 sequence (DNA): TGTGCCAGCAGTTCCGCGGGGGCGGGCAATCAGCCCCAGCATTTT.

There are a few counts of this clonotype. The CDR3 spells CASSQRGALVTGELFF. The DNA of the CDR3 is TGCGCCAGCAGCCAGCGGGGGGCCCTCGTCACCGGGGAGCTGTTTTTT. The rearrangement joins TRBV4-3 to TRBJ2-2, with 8 bases matching TRBD2. CDR1 is LGHNA and CDR2 is YSLEER in the germline V gene. V shed 3 bases and J 4 bases; nucleotides not matched to a gene: 7. The CDR3 consists of 16 residues.

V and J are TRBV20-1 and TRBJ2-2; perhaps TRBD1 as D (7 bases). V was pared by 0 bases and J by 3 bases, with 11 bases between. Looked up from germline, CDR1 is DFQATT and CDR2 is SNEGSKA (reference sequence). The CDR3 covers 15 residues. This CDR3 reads CSARDGRGDTGELFF. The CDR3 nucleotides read TGCAGTGCTAGAGATGGCAGGGGGGACACCGGGGAGCTGTTTTTT.

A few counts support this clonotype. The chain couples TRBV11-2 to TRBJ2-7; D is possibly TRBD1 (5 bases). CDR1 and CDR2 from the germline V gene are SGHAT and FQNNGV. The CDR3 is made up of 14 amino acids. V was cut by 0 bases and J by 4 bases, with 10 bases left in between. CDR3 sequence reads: CASSLDSQGYEQYF. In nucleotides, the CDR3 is TGTGCCAGCAGCTTAGATAGTCAGGGTTACGAGCAGTACTTC.

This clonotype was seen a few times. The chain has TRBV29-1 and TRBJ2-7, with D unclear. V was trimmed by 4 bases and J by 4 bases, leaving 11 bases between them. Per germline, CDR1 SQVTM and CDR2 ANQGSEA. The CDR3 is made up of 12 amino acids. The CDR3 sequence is CSVVADRYEQYF. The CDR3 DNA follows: TGCAGCGTTGTGGCAGATAGATACGAGCAGTACTTC.

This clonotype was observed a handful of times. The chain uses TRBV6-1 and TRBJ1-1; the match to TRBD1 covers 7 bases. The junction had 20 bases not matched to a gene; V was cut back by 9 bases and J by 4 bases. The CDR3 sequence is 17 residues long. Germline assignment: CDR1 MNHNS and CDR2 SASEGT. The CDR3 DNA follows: TGTGCCAGTCATTCCGGGACAGCGAGGAAAGGGGTCACTGAAGCTTTCTTT. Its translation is CASHSGTARKGVTEAFF.

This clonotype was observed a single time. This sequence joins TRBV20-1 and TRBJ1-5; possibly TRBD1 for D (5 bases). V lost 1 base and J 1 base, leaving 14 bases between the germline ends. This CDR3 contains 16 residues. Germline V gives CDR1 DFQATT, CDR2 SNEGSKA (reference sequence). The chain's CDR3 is CSARVGGNRSNQPQHF. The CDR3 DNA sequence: TGCAGTGCTAGAGTAGGTGGAAACAGGAGCAATCAGCCCCAGCATTTT.

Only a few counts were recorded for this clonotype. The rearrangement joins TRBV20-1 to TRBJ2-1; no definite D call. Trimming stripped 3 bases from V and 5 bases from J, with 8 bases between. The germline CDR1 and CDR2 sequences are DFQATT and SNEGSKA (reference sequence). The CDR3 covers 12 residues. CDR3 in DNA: TGCAGTGCTAGGTACCGGGACAATGAGCAGTTCTTC. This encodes CSARYRDNEQFF.

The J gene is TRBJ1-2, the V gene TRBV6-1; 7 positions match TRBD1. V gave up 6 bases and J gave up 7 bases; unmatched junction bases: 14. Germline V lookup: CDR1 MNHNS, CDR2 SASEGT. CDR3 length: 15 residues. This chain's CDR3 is CASSTGTLSGGGYTF. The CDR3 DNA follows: TGTGCCAGCAGCACCGGGACCCTCTCAGGGGGTGGCTACACCTTC.

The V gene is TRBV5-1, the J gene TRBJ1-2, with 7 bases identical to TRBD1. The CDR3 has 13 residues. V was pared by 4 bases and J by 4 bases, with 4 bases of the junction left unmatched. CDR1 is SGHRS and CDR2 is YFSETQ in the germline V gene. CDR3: CASSEGQPYGYTF. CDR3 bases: TGCGCCAGCAGCGAGGGACAGCCCTATGGCTACACCTTC.

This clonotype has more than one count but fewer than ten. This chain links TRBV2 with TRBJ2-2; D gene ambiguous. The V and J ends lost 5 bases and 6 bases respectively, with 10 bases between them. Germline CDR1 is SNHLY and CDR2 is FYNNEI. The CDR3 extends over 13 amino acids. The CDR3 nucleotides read TGTGCCAGCAGTTTTAGTGGGGCCGGGGAGCTGTTTTTT. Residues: CASSFSGAGELFF.

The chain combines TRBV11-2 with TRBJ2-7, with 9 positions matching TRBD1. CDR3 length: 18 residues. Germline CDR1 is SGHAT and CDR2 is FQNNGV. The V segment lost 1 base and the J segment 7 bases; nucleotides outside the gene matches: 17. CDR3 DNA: TGTGCCAGCAGCTTAGGTCCCCCGGGGGGACAGGGTTGGGAGGAGCAGTACTTC. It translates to CASSLGPPGGQGWEEQYF.

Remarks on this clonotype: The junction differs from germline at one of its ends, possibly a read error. CDR3 protein: CASSYVPGQGLPF. CDR3 bases: TGTGCCAGCAGTTACGTCCCGGGACAGGGGCTACCCTTC. The V call is TRBV6-6, the J call TRBJ2-5, with 10 bases that match TRBD1. The CDR3 runs 13 residues. Germline V gene sequence: CDR1 MNHNY, CDR2 SVGAGI (reference sequence).

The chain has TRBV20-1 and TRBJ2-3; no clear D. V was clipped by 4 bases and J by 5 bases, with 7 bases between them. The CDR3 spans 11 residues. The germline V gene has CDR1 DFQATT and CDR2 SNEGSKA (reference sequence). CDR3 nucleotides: TGCAGTGCTATAGTGGGAGATACGCAGTATTTT. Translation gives CSAIVGDTQYF.

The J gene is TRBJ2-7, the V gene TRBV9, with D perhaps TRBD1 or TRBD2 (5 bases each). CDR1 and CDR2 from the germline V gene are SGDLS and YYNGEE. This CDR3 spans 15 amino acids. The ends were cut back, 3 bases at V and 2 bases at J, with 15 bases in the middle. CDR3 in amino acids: CASSADLGPPYEQYF. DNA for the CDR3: TGTGCCAGCAGCGCGGACCTGGGACCCCCCTACGAGCAGTACTTC.

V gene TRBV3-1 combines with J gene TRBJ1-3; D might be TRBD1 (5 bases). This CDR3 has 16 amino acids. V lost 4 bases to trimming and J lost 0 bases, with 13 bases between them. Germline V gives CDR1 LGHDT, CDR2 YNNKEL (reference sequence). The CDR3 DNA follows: TGTGCCAGCAGCCCGGGGGACCGACGCTCTGGAAACACCATATATTTT. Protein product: CASSPGDRRSGNTIYF.

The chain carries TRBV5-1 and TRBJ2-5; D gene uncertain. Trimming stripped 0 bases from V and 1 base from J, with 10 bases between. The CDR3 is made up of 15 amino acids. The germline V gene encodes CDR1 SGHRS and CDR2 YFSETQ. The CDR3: CASSLDRSAQETQYF. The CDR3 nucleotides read TGCGCCAGCAGCTTGGACCGAAGCGCCCAAGAGACCCAGTACTTC.

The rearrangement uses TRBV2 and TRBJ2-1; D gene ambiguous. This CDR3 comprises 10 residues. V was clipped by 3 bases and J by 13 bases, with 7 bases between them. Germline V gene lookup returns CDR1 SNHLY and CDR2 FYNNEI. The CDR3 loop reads CASSEGNQFF. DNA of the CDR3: TGTGCCAGCAGTGAGGGGAATCAGTTCTTC.

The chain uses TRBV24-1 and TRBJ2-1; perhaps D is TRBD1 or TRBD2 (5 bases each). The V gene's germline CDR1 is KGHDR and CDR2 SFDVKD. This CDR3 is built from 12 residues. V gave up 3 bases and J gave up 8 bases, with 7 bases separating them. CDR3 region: CATSDGTDEQFF. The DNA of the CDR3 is TGTGCCACCAGTGATGGGACGGATGAGCAGTTCTTC.

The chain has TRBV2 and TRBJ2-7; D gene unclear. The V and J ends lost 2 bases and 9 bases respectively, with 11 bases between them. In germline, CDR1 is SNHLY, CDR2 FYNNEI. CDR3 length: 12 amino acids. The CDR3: CASSESGRGQYF. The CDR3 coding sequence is TGTGCCAGCAGTGAATCAGGCCGTGGGCAGTACTTC.

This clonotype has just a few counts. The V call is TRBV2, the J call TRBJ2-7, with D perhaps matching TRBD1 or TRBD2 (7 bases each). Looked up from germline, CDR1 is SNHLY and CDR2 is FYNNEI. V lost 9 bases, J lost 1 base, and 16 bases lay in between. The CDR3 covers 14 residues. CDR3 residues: CASRLQGGSYEQYF. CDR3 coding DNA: TGTGCCAGTCGACTCCAGGGGGGGTCCTACGAGCAGTACTTC.

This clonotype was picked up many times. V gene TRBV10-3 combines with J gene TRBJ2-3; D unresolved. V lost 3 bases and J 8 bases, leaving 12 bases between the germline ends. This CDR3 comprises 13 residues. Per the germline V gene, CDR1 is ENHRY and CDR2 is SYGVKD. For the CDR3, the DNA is TGTGCCATCAGTGATCCCTCGTGGGGTACGCAGTATTTT. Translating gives CAISDPSWGTQYF.